Below are 19 T cell receptor beta chains sequenced from a single sample in a study of prognosis after radiotherapy for stage I lung cancer. Genomic DNA served as the source from which two-round multiplex PCR generated TCR beta CDR3 amplicons. First-round PCR amplification was performed with primers specific to each TRBV and TRBJ gene. TCRdb redid the calling of the multiplex PCR reads with MiXCR, one entry per CDR3 protein. The table records around 13,000 distinct CDR3 sequences, 47% of them present only once. The sample here was PBMCs, taken before or after stereotactic body radiation therapy (not recorded which). Every receptor here comes from a donor at least 50 years old with non-small cell lung cancer.

This clonotype was picked up a small number of times. As DNA, the CDR3 is TGTGCCAGCAGCTTCGACGGGAGGAACTCCTACGAGCAGTACTTC. This encodes CASSFDGRNSYEQYF. This chain uses TRBV13 with TRBJ2-7; 7 bases fit TRBD2. The V gene's germline CDR1 is PRHDT and CDR2 FYEKMQ (reference sequence). The CDR3 sequence is 15 residues long. V dropped 3 bases and J dropped 0; count of bases not matched to a gene: 5.

This clonotype has ten or more counts. V usage is TRBV9 and J usage is TRBJ2-3; 12 bases align to TRBD1. The CDR3 sequence is 16 residues long. Germline values: CDR1 SGDLS, CDR2 YYNGEE. V shed 3 bases and J 5 bases; nucleotides not matched to a gene: 7. CDR3 nucleotide sequence: TGTGCCAGCAGCGGATGGGACAGGGGGCAAGGAGATACGCAGTATTTT. This codes for CASSGWDRGQGDTQYF.

Note on this clonotype: A far larger clone is one base from this, pointing to a likely read error. This chain connects TRBV6-9 to TRBJ1-2; 7 nucleotides align to TRBD1. The CDR3 has 13 amino acids. Germline V lookup: CDR1 MNHGY, CDR2 SVAAGI. Written as DNA, the CDR3 is TGTGCCGGCAGCGACGGACAGGACCATGGCTACACCTTC. Protein product: CAGSDGQDHGYTF.

In its sample, this clonotype ranks as medium-sized (0.01 to 0.1%). This rearrangement joins TRBV20-1 to TRBJ2-5; D is perhaps TRBD2 (6 bases). With 4 bases removed from V and 7 bases from J, the gap between germline ends came to 10 bases. This CDR3 has 11 amino acids. Germline lookup yields CDR1 DFQATT and CDR2 SNEGSKA (reference sequence). This chain's CDR3 is CSAKEGGTQYF. The CDR3 coding sequence is TGCAGTGCTAAGGAGGGCGGGACCCAGTACTTC.

Notes on this clonotype: A far larger clone is only one base removed, so a read error is likely. J is TRBJ2-1 and V is TRBV6-2 or TRBV6-3, with D perhaps TRBD1 (5 bases). V was shortened by 4 bases and J by 9 bases, with 22 bases between the two germline ends. CDR3 size: 16 residues. Germline V lookup: CDR1 MNHEY, CDR2 SVGEGT. The CDR3 loop is CASSSGPVQVVGEQFF. CDR3 in DNA: TGTGCCAGCAGTTCCGGGCCGGTACAGGTGGTAGGTGAGCAGTTCTTC.

The J gene is TRBJ2-1, the V gene TRBV27; possible D gene TRBD1, 5 bases. The germline gives CDR1 MNHEY, CDR2 SMNVEV (reference sequence). V shed 3 bases and J shed 3 bases, with 9 bases lying between them. CDR3 length: 14 amino acids. CDR3 region: CASSFRGHYNEQFF. In nucleotides, the CDR3 is TGTGCCAGCAGTTTTCGAGGACACTACAATGAGCAGTTCTTC.

This clonotype was counted many times. This may be a read error, as it is one base from a much larger clone. The J gene is TRBJ2-1, the V gene TRBV28; 9 nucleotides align to TRBD2. The length of the CDR3 is 15 residues. J lost 8 bases, V lost 2 bases, and 7 bases had no gene match. Germline loops: CDR1 MDHEN, CDR2 SYDVKM. CDR3 DNA sequence: TGTGCCAGCAGTTTACTAGCGGGAACTTGCGATGAGCAGTTCTTC. Translated: CASSLLAGTCDEQFF.

The sample holds many counts of this clonotype. The chain recombines TRBV10-3 with TRBJ2-2, with 8 bases lining up with TRBD1. Germline CDR1 is ENHRY and CDR2 is SYGVKD. The CDR3 has 14 amino acids. Trimming took 9 bases from V and 4 from J; bases not matched to a gene: 7. The CDR3 coding sequence is TGTGCCATAAAGGACAGGGAAGGCACCGGGGAGCTGTTTTTT. It specifies CAIKDREGTGELFF.

This sequence joins TRBV6-1 and TRBJ2-1, with D perhaps TRBD1 (8 bases). Between the trimmed V and J ends, which lost 6 bases and 5 bases, there was a span of 17 bases. The V gene's germline CDR1 is MNHNS and CDR2 SASEGT. The CDR3 spans 15 residues. As DNA, the CDR3 is TGTGCCAGCAGCCCCAGGGGGCTAGCGGACAATGAGCAGTTCTTC. Protein sequence: CASSPRGLADNEQFF.

The J gene is TRBJ1-1, the V gene TRBV4-1, with TRBD1 matching 7 bases. Per the germline V gene, CDR1 is MGHRA and CDR2 is YSYEKL. Losses at the gene ends were 0 bases for V and 3 bases for J; bases not matched to a gene: 13. The CDR3 runs 18 residues. Here the CDR3 reads CASSQDQQGFLGDTEAFF. CDR3 nucleotides: TGCGCCAGCAGCCAAGATCAACAGGGGTTTCTTGGGGACACTGAAGCTTTCTTT.

For this clonotype: Relative to the germline gene, one junction end is altered; a read error may explain this. This sequence joins TRBV6-1 and TRBJ2-1; TRBD2 agrees at 7 bases. The V gene's germline CDR1 is MNHNS and CDR2 SASEGT. This CDR3 is 15 amino acids long. The CDR3 is CANSEFGRTNNEQFF. The CDR3 coding sequence is TGTGCCAACAGTGAATTCGGGAGGACCAACAATGAGCAGTTCTTC.

Remarks on this clonotype: Its ends do not fully match the called genes, so a read error is possible. J is TRBJ2-1 and V is TRBV6-1; D is perhaps TRBD2 (7 bases). The germline V gene encodes CDR1 MNHNS and CDR2 SASEGT. The CDR3 covers 15 residues. For the CDR3, the DNA is TGTGCCATCAGTGCGGGGGCGGCTACGAGAAATTATCAGTTCTTC. Its translation is CAISAGAATRNYQFF.

Points on this clonotype: One end of the junction varies from germline; a read error may be responsible. The chain is built from TRBV14 and TRBJ1-6; D is perhaps TRBD1 (5 bases). CDR3 length equals 13 residues. CDR1 is SGHDN and CDR2 is FVKESK in the germline V gene. The CDR3 sequence is CTSSQGVGTPIHF. The CDR3 coding sequence is TGTACCAGCAGCCAAGGAGTGGGGACCCCCATCCACTTT.

The DNA for the CDR3 is TGTGCCAGCAGCACCGTGGCGCTTAACTATGGCTACACCTTC. Protein product: CASSTVALNYGYTF. The rearrangement joins TRBV7-2 to TRBJ1-2; D is undetermined. The germline V gene has CDR1 SGHTA and CDR2 FQGNSA. The CDR3 loop spans 14 amino acids. V was clipped by 5 bases and J by 1 base, with 11 bases between them.

The chain carries TRBV7-9 and TRBJ2-4; D possibly matches TRBD1 or TRBD2 (5 bases each). V lost 2 bases to trimming and J lost 7 bases, with 15 bases between them. The V gene's germline CDR1 is SEHNR and CDR2 FQNEAQ (reference sequence). The CDR3 contains 15 residues. CDR3 in amino acids: CASSLLGTDGNIQYF. The CDR3 DNA sequence: TGTGCCAGCAGCTTATTGGGGACGGATGGCAACATTCAGTACTTC. The full variable domain, its missing parts supplied by reference TRBV7-9 and TRBJ2-4, is DTGVSQNPRHKITKRGQNVTFRCDPISEHNRLYWYRQTLGQGPEFLTYFQNEAQLEKSRLLSDRFSAERPKGSFSTLEIQRTEQGDSAMYLCASSLLGTDGNIQYFGAGTRLSVL.

This sequence joins TRBV9 and TRBJ1-4, with 9 bases fitting TRBD1. Germline V gene lookup returns CDR1 SGDLS and CDR2 YYNGEE. After removal of 3 bases from V and 8 bases from J, the junction contained 20 bases not matched to a gene. The CDR3 loop spans 19 amino acids. The CDR3 reads CASSASVVRSGTGYEKLFF. In DNA form, the CDR3 reads TGTGCCAGCAGCGCAAGCGTAGTACGATCCGGGACAGGGTACGAAAAACTGTTTTTT.

There are a few counts of this clonotype. The rearrangement joins TRBV20-1 to TRBJ2-1; maybe TRBD1 (7 bases). The V and J ends lost 3 bases and 7 bases respectively, with 22 bases between them. This CDR3 is built from 16 residues. The germline gives CDR1 DFQATT, CDR2 SNEGSKA (reference sequence). CDR3 region: CSASPGGGGTWNEQFF. CDR3 nucleotides: TGCAGTGCTAGCCCGGGCGGAGGGGGCACGTGGAATGAGCAGTTCTTC.

This chain uses TRBV6-1 with TRBJ2-1; TRBD2 aligns across 9 bases. CDR1 and CDR2 from the germline V gene are MNHNS and SASEGT. The CDR3 runs 17 residues. Trimming cost V 6 bases and J 4 bases; bases outside gene matches: 13. The CDR3 spells CASSEPLAGVEYNEQFF. In DNA form, the CDR3 reads TGTGCCAGCAGCGAACCTTTAGCGGGAGTAGAGTACAATGAGCAGTTCTTC.

This clonotype is medium-sized within its sample. The junction shows a germline mismatch at one end, possibly a read error. The chain links TRBV19 to TRBJ1-2; tentative D call: TRBD1 (6 bases). Germline loops: CDR1 LNHDA, CDR2 SQIVND (reference sequence). This CDR3 has 11 residues. The CDR3 reads CASKNKAEGAF. The CDR3 nucleotides read TGTGCCAGCAAAAACAAAGCGGAGGGGGCCTTC.